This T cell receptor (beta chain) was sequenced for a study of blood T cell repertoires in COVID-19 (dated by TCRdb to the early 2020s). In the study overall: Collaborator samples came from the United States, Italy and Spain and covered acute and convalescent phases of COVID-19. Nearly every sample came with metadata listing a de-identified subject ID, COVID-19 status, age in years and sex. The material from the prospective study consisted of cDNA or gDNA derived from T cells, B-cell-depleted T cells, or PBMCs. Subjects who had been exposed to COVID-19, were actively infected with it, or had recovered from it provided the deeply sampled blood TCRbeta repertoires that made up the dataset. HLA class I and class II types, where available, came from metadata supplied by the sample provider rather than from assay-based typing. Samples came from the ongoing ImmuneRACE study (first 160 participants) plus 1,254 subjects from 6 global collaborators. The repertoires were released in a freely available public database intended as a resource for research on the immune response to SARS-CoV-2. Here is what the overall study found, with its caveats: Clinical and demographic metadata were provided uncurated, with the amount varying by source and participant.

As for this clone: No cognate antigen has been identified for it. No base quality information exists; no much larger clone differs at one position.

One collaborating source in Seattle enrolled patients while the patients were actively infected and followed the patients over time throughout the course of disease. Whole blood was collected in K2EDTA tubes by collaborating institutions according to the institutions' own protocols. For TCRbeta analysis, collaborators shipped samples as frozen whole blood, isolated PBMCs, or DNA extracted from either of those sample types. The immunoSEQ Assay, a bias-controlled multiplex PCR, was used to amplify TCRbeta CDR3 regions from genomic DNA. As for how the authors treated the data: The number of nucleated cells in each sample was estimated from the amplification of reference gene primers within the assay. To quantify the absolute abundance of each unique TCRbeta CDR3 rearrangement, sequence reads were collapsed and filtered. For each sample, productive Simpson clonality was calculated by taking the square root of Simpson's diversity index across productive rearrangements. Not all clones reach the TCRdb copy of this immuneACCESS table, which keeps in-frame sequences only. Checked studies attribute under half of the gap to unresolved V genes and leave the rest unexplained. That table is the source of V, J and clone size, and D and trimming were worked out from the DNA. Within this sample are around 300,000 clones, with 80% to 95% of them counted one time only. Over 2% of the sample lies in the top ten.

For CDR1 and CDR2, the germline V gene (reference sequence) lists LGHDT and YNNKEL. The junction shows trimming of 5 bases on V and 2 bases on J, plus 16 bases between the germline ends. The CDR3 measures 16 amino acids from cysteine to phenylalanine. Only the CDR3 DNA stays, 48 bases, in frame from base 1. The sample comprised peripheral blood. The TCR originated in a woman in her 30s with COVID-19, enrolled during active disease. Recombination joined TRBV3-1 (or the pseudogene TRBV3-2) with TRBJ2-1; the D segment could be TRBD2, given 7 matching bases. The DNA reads TGTGCCAGCAGCTCGAGGAAGGGGGGGGCCTACAATGAGCAGTTCTTC. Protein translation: CASSSRKGGAYNEQFF.